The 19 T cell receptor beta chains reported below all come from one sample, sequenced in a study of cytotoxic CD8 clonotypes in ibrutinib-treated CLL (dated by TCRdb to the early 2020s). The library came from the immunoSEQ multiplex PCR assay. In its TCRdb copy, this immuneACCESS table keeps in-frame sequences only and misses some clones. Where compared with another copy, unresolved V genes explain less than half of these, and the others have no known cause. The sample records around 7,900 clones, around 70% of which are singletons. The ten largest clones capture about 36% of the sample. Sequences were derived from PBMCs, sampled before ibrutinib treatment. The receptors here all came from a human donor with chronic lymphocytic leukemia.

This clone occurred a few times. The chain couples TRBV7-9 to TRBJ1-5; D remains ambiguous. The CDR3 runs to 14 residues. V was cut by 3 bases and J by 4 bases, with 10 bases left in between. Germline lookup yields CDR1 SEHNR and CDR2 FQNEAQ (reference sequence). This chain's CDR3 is CASSFQGENQPQHF. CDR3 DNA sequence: TGTGCCAGCAGCTTTCAAGGAGAAAATCAGCCCCAGCATTTT.

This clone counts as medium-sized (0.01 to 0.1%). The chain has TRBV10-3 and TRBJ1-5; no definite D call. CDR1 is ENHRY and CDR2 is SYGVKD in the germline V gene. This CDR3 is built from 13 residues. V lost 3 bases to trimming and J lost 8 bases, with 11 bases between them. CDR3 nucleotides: TGTGCCATCAGTGAAAGTTGGATAGAGCCCCAGCATTTT. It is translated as CAISESWIEPQHF.

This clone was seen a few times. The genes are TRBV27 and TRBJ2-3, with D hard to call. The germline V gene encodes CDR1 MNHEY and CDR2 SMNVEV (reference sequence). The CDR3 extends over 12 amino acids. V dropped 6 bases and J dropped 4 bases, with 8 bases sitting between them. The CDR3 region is CASRHGPDTQYF. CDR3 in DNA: TGTGCCAGCAGACATGGGCCAGATACGCAGTATTTT.

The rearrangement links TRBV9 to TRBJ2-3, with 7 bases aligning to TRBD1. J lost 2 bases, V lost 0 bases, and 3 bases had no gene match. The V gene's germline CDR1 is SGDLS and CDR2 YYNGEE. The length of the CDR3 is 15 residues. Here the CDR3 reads CASSVVGQPTDTQYF. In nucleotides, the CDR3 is TGTGCCAGCAGCGTAGTGGGACAGCCCACAGATACGCAGTATTTT. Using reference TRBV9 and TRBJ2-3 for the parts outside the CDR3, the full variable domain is DSGVTQTPKHLITATGQRVTLRCSPRSGDLSVYWYQQSLDQGLQFLIQYYNGEERAKGNILERFSAQQFPDLHSELNLSSLELGDSALYFCASSVVGQPTDTQYFGPGTRLTVL.

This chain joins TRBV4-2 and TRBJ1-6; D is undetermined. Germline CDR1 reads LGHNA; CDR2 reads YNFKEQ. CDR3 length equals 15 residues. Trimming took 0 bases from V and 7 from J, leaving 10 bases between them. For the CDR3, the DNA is TGTGCCAGCAGCCAAGATTACGGAGGGAATTCACCCCTCCACTTT. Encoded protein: CASSQDYGGNSPLHF.

CDR3 amino acids: CAISPPGQGSTDTQYF. DNA of the CDR3: TGTGCCATCAGTCCTCCGGGACAGGGAAGCACAGATACGCAGTATTTT. This chain uses TRBV10-3 with TRBJ2-3; 9 nucleotides align to TRBD1. The CDR3 totals 16 residues. Germline CDR1 ENHRY, CDR2 SYGVKD. Losses at the gene ends were 5 bases for V and 0 bases for J; bases not matched to a gene: 6.

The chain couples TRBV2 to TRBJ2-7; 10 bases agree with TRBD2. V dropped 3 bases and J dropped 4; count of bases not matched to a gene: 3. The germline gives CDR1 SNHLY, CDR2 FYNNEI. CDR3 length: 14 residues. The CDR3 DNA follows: TGTGCCAGCAGTGACCTAGCGGGAGATTACGAGCAGTACTTC. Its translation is CASSDLAGDYEQYF.

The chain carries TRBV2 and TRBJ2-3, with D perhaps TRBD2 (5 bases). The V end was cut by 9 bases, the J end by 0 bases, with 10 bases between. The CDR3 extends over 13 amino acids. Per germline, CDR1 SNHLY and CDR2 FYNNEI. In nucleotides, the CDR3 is TGTGCCAGAGGAGAGGGTAGCACAGATACGCAGTATTTT. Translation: CARGEGSTDTQYF.

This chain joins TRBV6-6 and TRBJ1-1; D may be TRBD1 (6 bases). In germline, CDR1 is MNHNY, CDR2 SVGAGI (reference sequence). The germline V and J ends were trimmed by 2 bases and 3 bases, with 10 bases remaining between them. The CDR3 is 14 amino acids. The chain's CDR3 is CASSYQGPDTEAFF. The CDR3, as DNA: TGTGCCAGCAGTTACCAGGGGCCGGACACTGAAGCTTTCTTT.

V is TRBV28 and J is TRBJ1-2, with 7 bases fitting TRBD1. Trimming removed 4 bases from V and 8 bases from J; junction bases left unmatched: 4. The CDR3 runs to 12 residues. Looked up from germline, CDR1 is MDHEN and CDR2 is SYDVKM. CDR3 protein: CASSSGGLGYTF. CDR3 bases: TGTGCCAGCAGTTCAGGGGGGTTGGGCTACACCTTC.

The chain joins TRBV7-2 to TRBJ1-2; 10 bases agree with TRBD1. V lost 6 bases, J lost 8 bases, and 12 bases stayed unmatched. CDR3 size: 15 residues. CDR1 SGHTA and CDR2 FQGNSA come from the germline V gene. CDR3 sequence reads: CASRPHTGTGVGYTF. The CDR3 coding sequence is TGTGCCAGCAGACCACACACCGGGACAGGGGTCGGCTACACCTTC.

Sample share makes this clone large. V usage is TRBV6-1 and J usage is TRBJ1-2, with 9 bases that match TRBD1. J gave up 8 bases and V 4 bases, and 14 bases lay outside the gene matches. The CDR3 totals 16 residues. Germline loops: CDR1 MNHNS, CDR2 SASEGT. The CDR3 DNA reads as TGTGCCAGCAGTGGAAGGAATGCGGGACAGGGCCCCGGCTACACCTTC. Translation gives CASSGRNAGQGPGYTF.

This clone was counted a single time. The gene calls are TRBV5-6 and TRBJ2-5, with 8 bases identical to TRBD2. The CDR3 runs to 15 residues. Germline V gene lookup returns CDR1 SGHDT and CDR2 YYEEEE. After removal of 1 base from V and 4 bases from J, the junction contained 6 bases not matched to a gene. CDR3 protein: CASSLTRSGRETQYF. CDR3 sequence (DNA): TGTGCCAGCAGCTTGACGAGAAGCGGGAGAGAGACCCAGTACTTC.

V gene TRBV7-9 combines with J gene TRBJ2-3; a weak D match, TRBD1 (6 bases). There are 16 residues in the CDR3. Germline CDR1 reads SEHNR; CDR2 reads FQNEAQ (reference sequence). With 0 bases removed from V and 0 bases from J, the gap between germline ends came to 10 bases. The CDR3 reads CASSLAGTPSTDTQYF. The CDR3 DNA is TGTGCCAGCAGCTTAGCCGGGACACCAAGCACAGATACGCAGTATTTT.

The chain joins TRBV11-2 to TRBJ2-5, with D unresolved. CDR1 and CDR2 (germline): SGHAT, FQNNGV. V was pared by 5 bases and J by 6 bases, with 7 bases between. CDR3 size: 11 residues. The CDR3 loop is CASSPMKTQYF. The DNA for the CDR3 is TGTGCCAGCAGCCCAATGAAGACCCAGTACTTC.

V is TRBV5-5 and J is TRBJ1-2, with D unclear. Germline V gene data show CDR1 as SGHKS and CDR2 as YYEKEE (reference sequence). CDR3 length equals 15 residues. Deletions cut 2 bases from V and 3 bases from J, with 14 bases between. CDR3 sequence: CASSLGGTADYGYTF. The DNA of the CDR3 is TGTGCCAGCAGCTTAGGTGGTACCGCCGACTATGGCTACACCTTC.

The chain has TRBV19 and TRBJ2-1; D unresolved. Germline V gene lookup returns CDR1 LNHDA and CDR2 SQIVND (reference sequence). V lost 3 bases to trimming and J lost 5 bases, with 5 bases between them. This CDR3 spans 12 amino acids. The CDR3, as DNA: TGTGCCAGTAGTATGAGAGACAATGAGCAGTTCTTC. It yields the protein CASSMRDNEQFF. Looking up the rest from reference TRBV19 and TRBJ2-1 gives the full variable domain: DGGITQSPKYLFRKEGQNVTLSCEQNLNHDAMYWYRQDPGQGLRLIYYSQIVNDFQKGDIAEGYSVSREKKESFPLTVTSAQKNPTAFYLCASSMRDNEQFFGPGTRLTVL.

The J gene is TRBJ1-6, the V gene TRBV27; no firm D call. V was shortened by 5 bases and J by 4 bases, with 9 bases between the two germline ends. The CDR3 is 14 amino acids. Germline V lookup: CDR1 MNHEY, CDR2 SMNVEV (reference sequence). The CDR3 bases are TGTGCCAGCAGTCCGGGAACATATAATTCACCCCTCCACTTT. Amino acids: CASSPGTYNSPLHF.

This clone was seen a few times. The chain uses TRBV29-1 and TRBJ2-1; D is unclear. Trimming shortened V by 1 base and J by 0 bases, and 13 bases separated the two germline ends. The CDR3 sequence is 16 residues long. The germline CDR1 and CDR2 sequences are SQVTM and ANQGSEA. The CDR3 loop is CSVEVYDLGSYNEQFF. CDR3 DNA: TGCAGCGTTGAAGTGTACGATCTGGGCTCCTACAATGAGCAGTTCTTC.